The next 17 T cell receptor beta chains were all read from a single sample in a study of shared clonotypes between healthy human individuals. Sequenced by immunoSEQ multiplex PCR; TCRdb stores in-frame clones only, minus some. The sample includes some 1.4 million clones, around 97% seen only once; the top ten take 1% to 1.5%. The sequenced sample was naive CD4+ T cells sorted from blood. Subset denoted: CD45RA+ positively selected. These receptors were collected from a man aged 25 to 45 in good health.

The rearrangement uses TRBV13 and TRBJ2-7, with D possibly TRBD1 on 5 matching bases. The CDR3 length is 18 residues. V was cut by 3 bases and J by 2 bases, with 23 bases left in between. From germline, CDR1 is PRHDT and CDR2 FYEKMQ (reference sequence). CDR3: CASSFRAETGTLTYEQYF. The CDR3 DNA reads TGTGCCAGCAGCTTCAGAGCAGAAACAGGTACTCTTACCTACGAGCAGTACTTC.

The chain uses TRBV6-5 and TRBJ2-3, with 12 nucleotides matching TRBD1. The CDR3 extends over 13 amino acids. Germline CDR1 MNHEY, CDR2 SVGAGI. The V segment lost 8 bases and the J segment 4 bases; nucleotides outside the gene matches: 1. This chain's CDR3 is CASRDRGPDTQYF. Written as DNA, the CDR3 is TGTGCCAGCCGGGACAGGGGGCCAGATACGCAGTATTTT.

V gene TRBV28 combines with J gene TRBJ1-5; TRBD1 agrees at 7 bases. The CDR3 is 15 amino acids. CDR1 and CDR2 from the germline V gene are MDHEN and SYDVKM. Germline trimming cut 2 bases from V and 4 bases from J; bases unmatched to any gene: 5. The CDR3 coding sequence is TGTGCCAGCAGTTTAGTATCAGGGGGGAATCAGCCCCAGCATTTT. Translating it yields CASSLVSGGNQPQHF.

The rearrangement links TRBV7-3 to TRBJ2-1; 9 bases are a match to TRBD2. This CDR3 region has 11 residues. V was clipped by 4 bases and J by 13 bases; unmatched bases: 2. CDR1 is SGHTA and CDR2 is FQGTGA in the germline V gene. CDR3 loop: CASSSGTSQFF. In DNA, the CDR3 is TGTGCCAGCAGCTCCGGGACTAGCCAGTTCTTC. Drawing the rest from reference TRBV7-3 and TRBJ2-1, the complete variable domain is GAGVSQTPSNKVTEKGKYVELRCDPISGHTALYWYRQSLGQGPEFLIYFQGTGAADDSGLPNDRFFAVRPEGSVSTLKIQRTERGDSAVYLCASSSGTSQFFGPGTRLTVL.

The chain combines TRBV19 with TRBJ1-2; D unresolved. CDR3 length: 16 amino acids. Per germline, CDR1 LNHDA and CDR2 SQIVND (reference sequence). Between the trimmed V and J ends, which lost 6 bases and 3 bases, there was a span of 20 bases. CDR3 in DNA: TGTGCCAGTAGGTCGGAAGTGGAGCATCAGCACTATGGCTACACCTTC. It encodes CASRSEVEHQHYGYTF. Together with reference TRBV19 and TRBJ1-2, the CDR3 gives the full variable domain: DGGITQSPKYLFRKEGQNVTLSCEQNLNHDAMYWYRQDPGQGLRLIYYSQIVNDFQKGDIAEGYSVSREKKESFPLTVTSAQKNPTAFYLCASRSEVEHQHYGYTFGSGTRLTVV.

This clone showed up just once. The chain couples TRBV29-1 to TRBJ1-3; D gene unclear. V was cut by 7 bases and J by 7 bases, with 17 bases left in between. CDR3 length: 13 amino acids. Germline lookup yields CDR1 SQVTM and CDR2 ANQGSEA. The CDR3 loop reads CSADFRGSNTIYF. CDR3 DNA: TGCAGCGCAGACTTTCGTGGTAGTAACACCATATATTTT. The complete variable domain, with remaining parts taken from reference TRBV29-1 and TRBJ1-3, reads SAVISQKPSRDICQRGTSLTIQCQVDSQVTMMFWYRQQPGQSLTLIATANQGSEATYESGFVIDKFPISRPNLTFSTLTVSNMSPEDSSIYLCSADFRGSNTIYFGEGSWLTVV.

The CDR3, as DNA: TGTGCCAGCAGCCCCCCCGGGGATGCCTACGAGCAGTACTTC. It encodes CASSPPGDAYEQYF. The V call is TRBV28, the J call TRBJ2-7; the D gene is possibly TRBD2 (5 bases). V lost 6 bases and J 2 bases, leaving 14 bases between the germline ends. CDR1 and CDR2 (germline): MDHEN, SYDVKM. This CDR3 is 14 amino acids long. The whole variable domain, remainder taken from reference TRBV28 and TRBJ2-7, is DVKVTQSSRYLVKRTGEKVFLECVQDMDHENMFWYRQDPGLGLRLIYFSYDVKMKEKGDIPEGYSVSREKKERFSLILESASTNQTSMYLCASSPPGDAYEQYFGPGTRLTVT.

The J gene is TRBJ1-1, the V gene TRBV18; D possibly corresponds to TRBD1 (6 bases). Germline V gene sequence: CDR1 KGHSH, CDR2 LQKENI. Trimming stripped 0 bases from V and 9 bases from J, with 8 bases between. The CDR3 is 12 amino acids. The CDR3 reads CASSPPDRQAFF. The CDR3 region has the DNA TGTGCCAGCTCACCACCGGACAGACAAGCTTTCTTT.

V usage is TRBV19 and J usage is TRBJ2-7; D may be TRBD1 or TRBD2 (6 bases each). The length of the CDR3 is 15 residues. Trimming shortened V by 7 bases and J by 3 bases, and 19 bases separated the two germline ends. The V gene's germline CDR1 is LNHDA and CDR2 SQIVND (reference sequence). CDR3 nucleotide sequence: TGTGCCAGTACCGAGGGGGACTGGGGAAACTACGAGCAGTACTTC. It codes for CASTEGDWGNYEQYF. Full variable domain (rest looked up from reference TRBV19 and TRBJ2-7): DGGITQSPKYLFRKEGQNVTLSCEQNLNHDAMYWYRQDPGQGLRLIYYSQIVNDFQKGDIAEGYSVSREKKESFPLTVTSAQKNPTAFYLCASTEGDWGNYEQYFGPGTRLTVT.

The rearrangement uses TRBV6-1 and TRBJ2-7, with TRBD1 identical over 8 bases. CDR3 length: 13 amino acids. Germline V gene sequence: CDR1 MNHNS, CDR2 SASEGT. Trimming at V came to 1 base and at J to 7 bases, leaving 3 bases not matched to a gene. The CDR3, as DNA: TGTGCCAGCAGTGAAGGGACAGGGAGTGAGCAGTACTTC. It yields the protein CASSEGTGSEQYF.

The chain is built from TRBV7-9 and TRBJ2-1; 14 bases are shared with TRBD2. Germline CDR1 and CDR2: SEHNR and FQNEAQ (reference sequence). This CDR3 is 15 amino acids long. The V gene end was trimmed by 6 bases and the J gene end by 8 bases; junction bases not matched to a gene: 6. CDR3 sequence: CASRPGLAGVYEQFF. DNA of the CDR3: TGTGCCAGCAGACCGGGACTAGCGGGAGTCTATGAGCAGTTCTTC.

The rearrangement uses TRBV18 and TRBJ2-5; D is possibly TRBD1 or TRBD2 (6 bases each). The CDR3 has 17 residues. The V end lost 0 bases, the J end lost 0 bases, and 14 bases lay between the germline ends. The germline CDR1 and CDR2 sequences are KGHSH and LQKENI. This chain's CDR3 is CASSPPSGGAYQETQYF. CDR3 nucleotides: TGTGCCAGCTCACCACCATCCGGGGGCGCGTACCAAGAGACCCAGTACTTC.

The chain couples TRBV6-1 to TRBJ2-3, with D hard to call. V was trimmed by 7 bases and J by 4 bases, leaving 6 bases between them. Germline V CDR1 and CDR2: MNHNS, SASEGT. The CDR3 runs to 11 residues. The CDR3 sequence is CASNLADTQYF. The CDR3 nucleotides are TGTGCCAGCAACTTGGCAGATACGCAGTATTTT.

This chain connects TRBV5-6 to TRBJ2-7, with unresolved D. Looked up from germline, CDR1 is SGHDT and CDR2 is YYEEEE. This CDR3 comprises 14 residues. V shed 2 bases and J shed 2 bases, with 11 bases lying between them. In DNA form, the CDR3 reads TGTGCCAGCAGCTTTTCTCCGAGTACCTACGAGCAGTACTTC. Encoded protein: CASSFSPSTYEQYF.

Concerning this clone itself: This specimen includes other DNA sequences encoding the same CDR3. The V and J genes are TRBV9 and TRBJ1-1, with 8 bases matching TRBD1. Germline loops: CDR1 SGDLS, CDR2 YYNGEE. The CDR3 spans 16 residues. J lost 5 bases, V lost 0 bases, and 9 bases had no gene match. CDR3 amino acids: CASSVGAGGAGTEAFF. Here the CDR3 DNA reads TGTGCCAGCAGCGTAGGGGCAGGGGGCGCCGGGACTGAAGCTTTCTTT.

This chain connects TRBV2 to TRBJ1-5; D remains ambiguous. V lost 2 bases, J lost 0 bases, and 11 bases lay in between. Germline V gene lookup returns CDR1 SNHLY and CDR2 FYNNEI. CDR3 length: 16 amino acids. CDR3 nucleotides: TGTGCCAGCAGTGAAAAGGGAGGATATAGCAATCAGCCCCAGCATTTT. The encoded protein is CASSEKGGYSNQPQHF.

The chain links TRBV28 to TRBJ2-7, with D maybe TRBD1 (6 bases). CDR1 is MDHEN and CDR2 is SYDVKM in the germline V gene. Trimming removed 6 bases at V and 2 bases at J, with 20 bases between. This CDR3 comprises 16 residues. The CDR3 here is CASRPGTPVITYEQYF. CDR3 in DNA: TGTGCCAGCAGACCCGGGACACCCGTTATAACCTACGAGCAGTACTTC.